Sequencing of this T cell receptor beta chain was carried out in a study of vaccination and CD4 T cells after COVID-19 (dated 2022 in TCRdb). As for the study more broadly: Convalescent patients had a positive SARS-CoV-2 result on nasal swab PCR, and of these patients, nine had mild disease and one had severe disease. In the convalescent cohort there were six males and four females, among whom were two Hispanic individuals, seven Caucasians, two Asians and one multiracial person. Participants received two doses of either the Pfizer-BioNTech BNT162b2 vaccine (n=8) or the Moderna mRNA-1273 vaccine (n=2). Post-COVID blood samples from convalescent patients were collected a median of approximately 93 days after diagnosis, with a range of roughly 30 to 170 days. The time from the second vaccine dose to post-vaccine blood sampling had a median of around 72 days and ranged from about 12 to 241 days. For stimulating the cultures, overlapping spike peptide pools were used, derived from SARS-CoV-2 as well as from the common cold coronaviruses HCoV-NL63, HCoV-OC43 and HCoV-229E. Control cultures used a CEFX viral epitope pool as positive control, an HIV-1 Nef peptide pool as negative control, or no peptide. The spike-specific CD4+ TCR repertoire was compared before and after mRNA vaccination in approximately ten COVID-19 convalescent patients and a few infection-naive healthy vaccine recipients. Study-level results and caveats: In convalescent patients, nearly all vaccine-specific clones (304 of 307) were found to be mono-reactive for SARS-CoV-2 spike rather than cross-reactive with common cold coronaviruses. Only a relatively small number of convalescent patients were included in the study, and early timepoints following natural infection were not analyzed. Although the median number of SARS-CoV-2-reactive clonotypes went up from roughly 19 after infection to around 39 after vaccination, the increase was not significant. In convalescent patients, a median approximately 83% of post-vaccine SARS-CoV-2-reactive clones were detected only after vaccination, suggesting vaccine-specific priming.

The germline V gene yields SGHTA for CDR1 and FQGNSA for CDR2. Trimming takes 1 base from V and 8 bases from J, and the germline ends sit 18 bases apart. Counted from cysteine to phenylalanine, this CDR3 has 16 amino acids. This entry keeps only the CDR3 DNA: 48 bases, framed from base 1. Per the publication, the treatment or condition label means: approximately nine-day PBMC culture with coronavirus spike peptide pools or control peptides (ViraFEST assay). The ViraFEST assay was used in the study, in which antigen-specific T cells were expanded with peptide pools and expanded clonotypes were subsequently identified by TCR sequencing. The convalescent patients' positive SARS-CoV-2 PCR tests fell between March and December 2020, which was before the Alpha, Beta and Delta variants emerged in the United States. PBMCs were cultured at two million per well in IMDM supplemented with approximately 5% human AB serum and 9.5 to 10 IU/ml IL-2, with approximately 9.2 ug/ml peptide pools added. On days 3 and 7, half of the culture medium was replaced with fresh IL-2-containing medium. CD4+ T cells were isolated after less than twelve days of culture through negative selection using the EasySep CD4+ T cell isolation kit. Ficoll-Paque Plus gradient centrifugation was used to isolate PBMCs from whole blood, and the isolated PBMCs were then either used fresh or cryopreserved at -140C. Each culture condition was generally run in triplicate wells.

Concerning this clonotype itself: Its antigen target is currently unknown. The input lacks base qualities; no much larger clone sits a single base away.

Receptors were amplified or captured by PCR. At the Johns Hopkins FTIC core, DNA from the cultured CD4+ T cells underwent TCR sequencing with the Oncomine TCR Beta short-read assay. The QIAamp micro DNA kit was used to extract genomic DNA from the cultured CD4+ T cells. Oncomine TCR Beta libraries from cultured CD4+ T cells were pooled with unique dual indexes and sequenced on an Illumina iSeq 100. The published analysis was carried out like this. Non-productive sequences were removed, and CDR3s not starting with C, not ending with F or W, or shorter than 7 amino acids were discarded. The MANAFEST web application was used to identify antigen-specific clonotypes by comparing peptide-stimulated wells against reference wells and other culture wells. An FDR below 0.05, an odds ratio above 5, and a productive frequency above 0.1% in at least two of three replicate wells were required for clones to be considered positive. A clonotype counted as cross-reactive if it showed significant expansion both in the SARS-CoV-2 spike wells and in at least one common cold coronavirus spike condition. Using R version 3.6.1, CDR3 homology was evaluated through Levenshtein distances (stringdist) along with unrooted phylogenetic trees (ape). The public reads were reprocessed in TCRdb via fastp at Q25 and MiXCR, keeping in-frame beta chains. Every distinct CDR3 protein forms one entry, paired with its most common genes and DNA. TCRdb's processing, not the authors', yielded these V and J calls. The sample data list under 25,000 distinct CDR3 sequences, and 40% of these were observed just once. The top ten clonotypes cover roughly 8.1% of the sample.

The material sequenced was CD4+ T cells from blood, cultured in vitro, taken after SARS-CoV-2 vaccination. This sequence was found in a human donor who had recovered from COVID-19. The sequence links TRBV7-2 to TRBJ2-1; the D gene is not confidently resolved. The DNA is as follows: TGTGCCAGCAGCTTAGGGGCTCTTAGTGTTTTCGATGAGCAGTTCTTC. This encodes CASSLGALSVFDEQFF.